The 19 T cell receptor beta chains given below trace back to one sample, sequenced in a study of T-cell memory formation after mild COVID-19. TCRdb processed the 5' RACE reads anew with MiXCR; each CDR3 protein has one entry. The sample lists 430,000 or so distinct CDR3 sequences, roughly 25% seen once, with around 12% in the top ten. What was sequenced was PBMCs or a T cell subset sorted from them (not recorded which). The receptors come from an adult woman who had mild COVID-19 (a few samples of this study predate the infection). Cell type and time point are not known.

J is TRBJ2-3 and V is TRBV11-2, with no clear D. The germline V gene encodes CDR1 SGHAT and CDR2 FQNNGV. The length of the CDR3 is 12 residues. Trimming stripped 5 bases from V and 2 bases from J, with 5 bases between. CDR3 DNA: TGTGCCAGCAGCCATTCCACAGATACGCAGTATTTT. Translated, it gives CASSHSTDTQYF.

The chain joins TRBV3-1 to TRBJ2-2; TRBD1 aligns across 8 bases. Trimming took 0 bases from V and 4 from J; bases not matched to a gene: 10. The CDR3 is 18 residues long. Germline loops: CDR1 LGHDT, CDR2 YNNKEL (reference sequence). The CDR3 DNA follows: TGTGCCAGCAGCCAAGATTTTGGGACAGGTCCATCCACCGGGGAGCTGTTTTTT. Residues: CASSQDFGTGPSTGELFF.

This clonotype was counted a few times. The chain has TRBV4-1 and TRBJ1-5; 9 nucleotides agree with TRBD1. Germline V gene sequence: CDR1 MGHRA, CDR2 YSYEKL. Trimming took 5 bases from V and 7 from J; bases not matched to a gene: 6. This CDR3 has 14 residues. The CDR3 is CASSTDRGRQPQHF. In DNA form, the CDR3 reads TGCGCCAGCAGCACGGACAGGGGTCGCCAGCCCCAGCATTTT.

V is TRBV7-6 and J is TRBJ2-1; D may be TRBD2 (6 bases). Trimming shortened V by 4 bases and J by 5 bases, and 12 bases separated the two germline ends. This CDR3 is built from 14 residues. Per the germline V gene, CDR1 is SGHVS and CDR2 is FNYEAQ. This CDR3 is CASSSRGINNEQFF. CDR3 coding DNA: TGTGCCAGCAGCTCGCGGGGCATAAACAATGAGCAGTTCTTC.

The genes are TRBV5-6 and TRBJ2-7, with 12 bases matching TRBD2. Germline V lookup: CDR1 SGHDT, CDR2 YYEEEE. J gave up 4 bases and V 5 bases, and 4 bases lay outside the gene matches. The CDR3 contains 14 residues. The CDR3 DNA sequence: TGTGCCAGCAGTTACGGACTAGCGGGGTACGAGCAGTACTTC. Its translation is CASSYGLAGYEQYF.

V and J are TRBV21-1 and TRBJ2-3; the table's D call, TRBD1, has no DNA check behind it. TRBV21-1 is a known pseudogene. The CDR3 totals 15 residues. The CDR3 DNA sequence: TGTGCCAGCAGCACCCATGACAGGGGCACAGATACGCAGTATTTT. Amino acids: CASSTHDRGTDTQYF.

The CDR3 protein is CASSSPGTGSYNEQFF. DNA for the CDR3: TGTGCCAGCAGCTCTCCCGGGACAGGGTCCTACAATGAGCAGTTCTTC. The chain joins TRBV7-9 to TRBJ2-1, with 9 nucleotides matching TRBD1. Germline assignment: CDR1 SEHNR and CDR2 FQNEAQ (reference sequence). V shed 4 bases, J shed 1 base, and the junction held 5 bases outside the gene matches. The CDR3 has 16 residues.

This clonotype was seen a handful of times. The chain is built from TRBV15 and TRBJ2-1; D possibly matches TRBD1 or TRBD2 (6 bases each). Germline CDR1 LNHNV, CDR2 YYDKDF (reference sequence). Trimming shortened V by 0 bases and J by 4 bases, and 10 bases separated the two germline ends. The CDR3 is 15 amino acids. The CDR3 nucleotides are TGTGCCACCAGCAGAGATAGGGGGGCTTACAATGAGCAGTTCTTC. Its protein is CATSRDRGAYNEQFF. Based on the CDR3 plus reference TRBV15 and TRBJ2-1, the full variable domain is DAMVIQNPRYQVTQFGKPVTLSCSQTLNHNVMYWYQQKSSQAPKLLFHYYDKDFNNEADTPDNFQSRRPNTSFCFLDIRSPGLGDTAMYLCATSRDRGAYNEQFFGPGTRLTVL.

This CDR3 is CASSSPTGGFSYEQYF. The CDR3 nucleotides read TGTGCCAGCAGCTCCCCGACAGGAGGATTCTCCTACGAGCAGTACTTC. The J gene is TRBJ2-7, the V gene TRBV7-9; the D gene is possibly TRBD1 (6 bases). From germline, CDR1 is SEHNR and CDR2 FQNEAQ (reference sequence). The CDR3 length is 16 residues. Trimming took off 4 bases at V and 0 bases at J, with 16 bases between the two ends.

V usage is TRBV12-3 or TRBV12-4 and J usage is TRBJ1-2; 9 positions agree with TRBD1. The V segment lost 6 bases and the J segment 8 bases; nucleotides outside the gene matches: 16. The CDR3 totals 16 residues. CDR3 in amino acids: CASRLHPFGTGQGYTF. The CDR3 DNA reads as TGTGCCAGCAGACTCCATCCGTTTGGGACAGGGCAAGGCTACACCTTC.

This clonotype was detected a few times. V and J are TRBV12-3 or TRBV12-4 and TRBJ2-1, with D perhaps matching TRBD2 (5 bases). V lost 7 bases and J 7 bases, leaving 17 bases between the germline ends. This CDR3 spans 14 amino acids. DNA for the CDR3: TGTGCCAGCACTCCCCTTCTTAGCGCTAATGAGCAGTTCTTC. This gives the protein CASTPLLSANEQFF.

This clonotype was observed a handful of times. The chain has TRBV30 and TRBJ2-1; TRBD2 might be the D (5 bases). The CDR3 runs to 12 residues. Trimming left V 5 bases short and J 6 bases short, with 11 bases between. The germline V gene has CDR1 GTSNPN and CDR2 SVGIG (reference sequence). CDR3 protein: CAWEGAGNEQFF. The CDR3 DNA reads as TGTGCCTGGGAGGGAGCAGGCAATGAGCAGTTCTTC.

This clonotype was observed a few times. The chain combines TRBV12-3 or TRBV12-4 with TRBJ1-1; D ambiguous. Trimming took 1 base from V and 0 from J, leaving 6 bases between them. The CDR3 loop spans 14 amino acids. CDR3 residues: CASSLEILNTEAFF. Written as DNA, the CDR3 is TGTGCCAGCAGTTTAGAGATTTTGAACACTGAAGCTTTCTTT.

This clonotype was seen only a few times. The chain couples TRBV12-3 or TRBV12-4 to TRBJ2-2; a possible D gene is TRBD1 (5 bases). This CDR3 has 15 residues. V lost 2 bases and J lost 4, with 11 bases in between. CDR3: CASSLRGLGTGELFF. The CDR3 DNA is TGTGCCAGCAGTTTAAGGGGTTTGGGCACCGGGGAGCTGTTTTTT.

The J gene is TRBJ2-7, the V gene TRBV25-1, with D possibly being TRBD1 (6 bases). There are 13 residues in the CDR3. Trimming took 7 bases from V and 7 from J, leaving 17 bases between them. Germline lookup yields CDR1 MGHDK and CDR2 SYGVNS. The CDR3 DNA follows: TGTGCCAGCATCCCACAGGGCCTCGGGGAGCAGTACTTC. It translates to CASIPQGLGEQYF.

CDR3 in amino acids: CASSLLGVANEKLFF. For the CDR3, the DNA is TGTGCCAGCAGTTTACTGGGGGTAGCTAATGAAAAACTGTTTTTT. V is TRBV12-3 or TRBV12-4 and J is TRBJ1-4; the D gene is possibly TRBD1 (5 bases). With 2 bases removed from V and 3 bases from J, the gap between germline ends came to 10 bases. The CDR3 length is 15 residues.

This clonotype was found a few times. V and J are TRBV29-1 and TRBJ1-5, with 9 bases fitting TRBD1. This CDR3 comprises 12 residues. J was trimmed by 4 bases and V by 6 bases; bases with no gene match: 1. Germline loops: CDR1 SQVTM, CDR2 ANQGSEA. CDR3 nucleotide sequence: TGCAGCGTAGGGACAGGGAATCAGCCCCAGCATTTT. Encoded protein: CSVGTGNQPQHF.

The CDR3 DNA is TGTGCCAGCAGCCAGGGACTAGCGGGAGACACCCAGTACTTC. Its translation: CASSQGLAGDTQYF. The chain combines TRBV3-1 with TRBJ2-5; 14 bases map to TRBD2. Germline loops: CDR1 LGHDT, CDR2 YNNKEL (reference sequence). V shed 3 bases, J shed 8 bases, and the junction held 2 bases outside the gene matches. This CDR3 contains 14 residues.

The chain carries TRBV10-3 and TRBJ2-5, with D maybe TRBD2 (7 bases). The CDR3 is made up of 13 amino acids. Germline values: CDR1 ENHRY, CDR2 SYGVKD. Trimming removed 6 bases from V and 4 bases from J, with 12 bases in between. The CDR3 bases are TGTGCCATCAGCCCGGGGGGCAGAGAGACCCAGTACTTC. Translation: CAISPGGRETQYF.